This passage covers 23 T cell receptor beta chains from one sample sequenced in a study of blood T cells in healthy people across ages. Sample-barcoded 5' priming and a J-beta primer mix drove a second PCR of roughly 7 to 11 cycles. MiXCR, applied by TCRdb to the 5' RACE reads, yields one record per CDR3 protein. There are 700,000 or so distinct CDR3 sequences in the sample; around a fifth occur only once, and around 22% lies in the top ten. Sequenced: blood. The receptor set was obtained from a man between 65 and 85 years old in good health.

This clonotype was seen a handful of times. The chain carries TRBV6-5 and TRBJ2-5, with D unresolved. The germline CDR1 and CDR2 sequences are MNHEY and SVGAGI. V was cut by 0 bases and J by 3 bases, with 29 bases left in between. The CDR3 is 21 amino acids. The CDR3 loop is CASSYSQTSNVESWPEETQYF. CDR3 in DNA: TGTGCCAGCAGTTACTCACAGACTTCAAACGTCGAATCGTGGCCCGAAGAGACCCAGTACTTC.

The CDR3 spells CASSLGTFYNEQFF. In DNA form, the CDR3 reads TGTGCCAGCAGTTTGGGGACCTTTTACAATGAGCAGTTCTTC. The rearrangement uses TRBV12-3 or TRBV12-4 and TRBJ2-1; D could derive from TRBD1 or TRBD2 (5 bases each). The CDR3 runs to 14 residues. Trimming took off 3 bases at V and 4 bases at J, with 10 bases between the two ends.

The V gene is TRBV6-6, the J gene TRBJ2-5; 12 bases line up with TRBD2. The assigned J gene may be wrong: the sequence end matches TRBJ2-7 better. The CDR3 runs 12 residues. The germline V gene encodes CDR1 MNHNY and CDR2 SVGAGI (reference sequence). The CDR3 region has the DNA TGTGCCAGCGGGACTAGCGGGTCCGAGCAGTACTTC. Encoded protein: CASGTSGSEQYF.

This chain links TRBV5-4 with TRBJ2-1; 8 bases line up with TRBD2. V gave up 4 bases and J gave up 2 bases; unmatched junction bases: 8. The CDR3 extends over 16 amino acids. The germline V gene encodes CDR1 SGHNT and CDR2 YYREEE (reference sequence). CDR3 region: CASSLRGGYAYNEQFF. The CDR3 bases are TGTGCCAGCAGCCTTCGCGGGGGGTACGCCTACAATGAGCAGTTCTTC. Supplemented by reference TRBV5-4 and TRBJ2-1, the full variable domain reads ETGVTQSPTHLIKTRGQQVTLRCSSQSGHNTVSWYQQALGQGPQFIFQYYREEENGRGNFPPRFSGLQFPNYSSELNVNALELDDSALYLCASSLRGGYAYNEQFFGPGTRLTVL.

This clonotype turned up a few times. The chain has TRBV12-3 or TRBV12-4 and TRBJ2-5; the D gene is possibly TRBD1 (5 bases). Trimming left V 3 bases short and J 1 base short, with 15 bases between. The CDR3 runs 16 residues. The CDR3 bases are TGTGCCAGCAGTTTGTTGACAGCGAGACGCCAAGAGACCCAGTACTTC. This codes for CASSLLTARRQETQYF.

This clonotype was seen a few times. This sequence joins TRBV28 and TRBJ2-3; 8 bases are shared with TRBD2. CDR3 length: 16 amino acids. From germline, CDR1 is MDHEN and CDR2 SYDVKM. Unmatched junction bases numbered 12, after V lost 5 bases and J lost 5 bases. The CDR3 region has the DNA TGTGCCAGCAGTAGCACGGCGCGGGGGGCTGGAGATACGCAGTATTTT. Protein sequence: CASSSTARGAGDTQYF.

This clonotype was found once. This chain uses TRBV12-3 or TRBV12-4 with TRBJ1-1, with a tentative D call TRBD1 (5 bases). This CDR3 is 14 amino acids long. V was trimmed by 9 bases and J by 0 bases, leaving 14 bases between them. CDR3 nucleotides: TGTGCCAGTTCGGACGGGGACCTGAACACTGAAGCTTTCTTT. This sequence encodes CASSDGDLNTEAFF.

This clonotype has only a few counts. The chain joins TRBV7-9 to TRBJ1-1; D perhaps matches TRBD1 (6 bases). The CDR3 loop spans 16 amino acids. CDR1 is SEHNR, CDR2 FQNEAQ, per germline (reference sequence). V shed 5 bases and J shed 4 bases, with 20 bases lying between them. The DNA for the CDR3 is TGTGCCAGCAGCGCCCGTTCAGGGGAGACCGGCACTGAAGCTTTCTTT. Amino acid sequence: CASSARSGETGTEAFF.

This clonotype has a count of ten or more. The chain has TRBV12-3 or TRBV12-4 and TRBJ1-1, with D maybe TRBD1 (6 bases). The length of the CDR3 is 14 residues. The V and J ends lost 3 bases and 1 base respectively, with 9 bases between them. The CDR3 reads CASSFGGKNTEAFF. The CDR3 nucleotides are TGTGCCAGCAGTTTCGGGGGCAAGAACACTGAAGCTTTCTTT.

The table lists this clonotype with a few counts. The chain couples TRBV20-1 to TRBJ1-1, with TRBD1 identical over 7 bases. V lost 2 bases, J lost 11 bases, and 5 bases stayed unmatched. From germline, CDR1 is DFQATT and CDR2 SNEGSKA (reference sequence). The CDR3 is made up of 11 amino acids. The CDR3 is CSARWQGVAFF. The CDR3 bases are TGCAGTGCTAGATGGCAGGGGGTCGCTTTCTTT.

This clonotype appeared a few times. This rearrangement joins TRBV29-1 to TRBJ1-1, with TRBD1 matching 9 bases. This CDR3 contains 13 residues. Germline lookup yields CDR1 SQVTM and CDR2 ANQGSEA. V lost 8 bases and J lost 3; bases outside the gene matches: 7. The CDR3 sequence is CSSQDRGYTEAFF. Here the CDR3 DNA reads TGCAGCTCCCAGGACAGGGGATACACTGAAGCTTTCTTT.

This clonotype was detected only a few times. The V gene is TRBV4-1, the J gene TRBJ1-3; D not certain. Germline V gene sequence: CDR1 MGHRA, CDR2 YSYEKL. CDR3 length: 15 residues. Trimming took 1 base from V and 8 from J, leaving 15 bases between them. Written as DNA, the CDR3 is TGCGCCAGCAGCCAAGCGGTAGCAGCTGGGGACACCATATATTTT. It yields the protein CASSQAVAAGDTIYF.

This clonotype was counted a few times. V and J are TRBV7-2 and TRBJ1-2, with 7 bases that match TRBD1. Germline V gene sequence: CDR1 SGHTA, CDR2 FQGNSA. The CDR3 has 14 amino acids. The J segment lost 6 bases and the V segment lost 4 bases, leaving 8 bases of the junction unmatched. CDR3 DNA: TGTGCCAGCAGCTCTCTCAACACAGGGGATGGCTACACCTTC. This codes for CASSSLNTGDGYTF.

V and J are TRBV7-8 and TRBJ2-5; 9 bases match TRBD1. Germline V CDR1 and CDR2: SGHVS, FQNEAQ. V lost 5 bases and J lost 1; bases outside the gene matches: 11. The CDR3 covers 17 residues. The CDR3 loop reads CASSIRDRDLGQETQYF. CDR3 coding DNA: TGTGCCAGCAGCATCCGGGACAGGGATCTCGGCCAAGAGACCCAGTACTTC.

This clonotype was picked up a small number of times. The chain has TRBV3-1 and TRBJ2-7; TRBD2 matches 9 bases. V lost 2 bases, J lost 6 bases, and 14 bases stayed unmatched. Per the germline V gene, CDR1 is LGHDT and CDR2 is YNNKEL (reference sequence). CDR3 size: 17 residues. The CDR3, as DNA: TGTGCCAGCAGCCAACGTCCTAGCGGGGATGGCTGGGTCGAGCAGTACTTC. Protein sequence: CASSQRPSGDGWVEQYF.

The DNA for the CDR3 is TGCAGTGCTAGTAGATGGGACAGATCCACAGATACGCAGTATTTT. It is translated as CSASRWDRSTDTQYF. The rearrangement uses TRBV20-1 and TRBJ2-3; 7 bases line up with TRBD1. The CDR3 is 15 amino acids. Germline V CDR1 and CDR2: DFQATT, SNEGSKA (reference sequence). J lost 2 bases, V lost 3 bases, and 8 bases had no gene match.

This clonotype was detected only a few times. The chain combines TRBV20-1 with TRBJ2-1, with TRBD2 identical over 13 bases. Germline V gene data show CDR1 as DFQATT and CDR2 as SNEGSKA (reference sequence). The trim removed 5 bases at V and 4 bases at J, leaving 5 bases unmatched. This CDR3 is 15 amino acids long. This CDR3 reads CSAQPGLAGYNEQFF. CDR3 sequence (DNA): TGCAGTGCTCAACCGGGACTAGCGGGGTACAATGAGCAGTTCTTC.

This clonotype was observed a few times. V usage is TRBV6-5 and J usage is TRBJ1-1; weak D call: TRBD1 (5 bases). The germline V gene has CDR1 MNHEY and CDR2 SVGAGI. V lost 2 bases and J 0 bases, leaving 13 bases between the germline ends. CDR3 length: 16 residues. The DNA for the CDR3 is TGTGCCAGCAGTTACCTCGGTCCGGGGCTGAACACTGAAGCTTTCTTT. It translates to CASSYLGPGLNTEAFF.

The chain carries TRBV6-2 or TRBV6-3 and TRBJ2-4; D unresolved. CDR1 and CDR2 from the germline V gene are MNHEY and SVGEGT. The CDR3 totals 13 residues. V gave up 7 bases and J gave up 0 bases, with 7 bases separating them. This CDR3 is CASTSLAKNIQYF. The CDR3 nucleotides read TGTGCCAGCACCTCTCTAGCCAAAAACATTCAGTACTTC.

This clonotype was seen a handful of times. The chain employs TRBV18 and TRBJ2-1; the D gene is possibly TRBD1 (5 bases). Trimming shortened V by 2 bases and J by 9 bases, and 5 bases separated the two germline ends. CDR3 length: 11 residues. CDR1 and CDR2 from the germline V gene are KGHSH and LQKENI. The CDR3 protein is CASSPDSEQFF. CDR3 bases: TGTGCCAGCTCACCAGACAGTGAGCAGTTCTTC.

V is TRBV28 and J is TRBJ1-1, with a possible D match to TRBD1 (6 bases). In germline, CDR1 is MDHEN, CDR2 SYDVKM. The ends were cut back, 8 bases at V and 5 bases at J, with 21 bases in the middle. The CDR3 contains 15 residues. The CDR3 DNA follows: TGTGCCAGCGAGGGGGGCGCGGTCCGGGGAACTGAAGCTTTCTTT. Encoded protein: CASEGGAVRGTEAFF.

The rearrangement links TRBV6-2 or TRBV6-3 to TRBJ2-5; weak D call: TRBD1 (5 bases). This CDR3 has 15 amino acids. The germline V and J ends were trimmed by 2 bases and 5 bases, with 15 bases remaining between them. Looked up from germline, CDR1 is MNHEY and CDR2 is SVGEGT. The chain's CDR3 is CASSYIDSPRETQYF. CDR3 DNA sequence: TGTGCCAGCAGTTACATTGACAGCCCTCGGGAGACCCAGTACTTC.

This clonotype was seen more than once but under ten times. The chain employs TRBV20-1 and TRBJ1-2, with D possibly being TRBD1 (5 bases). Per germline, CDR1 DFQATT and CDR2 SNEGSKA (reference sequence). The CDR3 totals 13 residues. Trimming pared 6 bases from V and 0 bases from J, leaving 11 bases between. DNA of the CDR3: TGCAGTGCCCCTTCGGGGGCTAACTATGGCTACACCTTC. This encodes CSAPSGANYGYTF.